This T cell receptor beta chain was captured by sequencing in a study of T cells after yellow fever vaccination. Study in general: SMART-Seq v4 Ultra Low Input prepared the low-cell-number fractions.

TCRdb reprocessed the 5' RACE reads with MiXCR, giving one entry per CDR3 protein. The table has about 310,000 distinct CDR3 sequences, around 3.6% seen once; the top ten hold about a quarter. Study-wide findings and caveats: Within FACS-sorted repertoires, abundant clonotypes contaminating from the bulk population could be present. Subsequent to the booster, the majority of primary-vaccination clones reappeared (less than 97% CD4, approximately 90% CD8).

In the case of this clonotype: The antigen is not known.

CDR1 and CDR2 from the germline V gene are SEHNR and FQNEAQ (reference sequence). Trimming stripped 5 bases from V and 0 bases from J, with 11 bases between. The CDR3 covers 15 residues. The chain joins TRBV7-9 to TRBJ1-3; D not certain. The specimen was PBMCs, collected on the day of the yellow fever booster vaccination. The sequence was obtained from a man between 18 and 35 years old who received the YFV17D yellow fever vaccine. As DNA, the CDR3 is TGTGCCAGCAGCGGCAGAGGTAACTCTGGAAACACCATATATTTT. It translates to CASSGRGNSGNTIYF.